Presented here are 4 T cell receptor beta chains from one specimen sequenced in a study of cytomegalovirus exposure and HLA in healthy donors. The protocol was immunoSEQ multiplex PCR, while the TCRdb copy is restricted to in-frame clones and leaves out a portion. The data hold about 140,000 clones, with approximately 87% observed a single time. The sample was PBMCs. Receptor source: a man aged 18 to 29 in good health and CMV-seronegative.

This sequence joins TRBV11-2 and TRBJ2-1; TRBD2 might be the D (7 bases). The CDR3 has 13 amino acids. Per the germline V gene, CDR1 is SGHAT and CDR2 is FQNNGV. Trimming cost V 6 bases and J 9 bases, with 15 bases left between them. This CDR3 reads CASRRSGGGEQFF. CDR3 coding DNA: TGTGCCAGCAGGAGGTCGGGGGGCGGTGAGCAGTTCTTC.

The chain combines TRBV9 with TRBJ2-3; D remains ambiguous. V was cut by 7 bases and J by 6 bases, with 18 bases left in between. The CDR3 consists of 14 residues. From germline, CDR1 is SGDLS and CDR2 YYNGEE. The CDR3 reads CASRGSMGADTQYF. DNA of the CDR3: TGTGCCAGCCGCGGTTCTATGGGCGCGGATACGCAGTATTTT.

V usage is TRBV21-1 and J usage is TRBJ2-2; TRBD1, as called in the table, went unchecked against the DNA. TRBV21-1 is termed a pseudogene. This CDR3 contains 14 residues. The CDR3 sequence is CASNRTLNTGELFF. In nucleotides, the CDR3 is TGTGCCAGCAACAGGACGTTGAACACCGGGGAGCTGTTTTTT.

CDR3 protein: CASSPPGESYNEQFF. In DNA form, the CDR3 reads TGTGCCAGCAGTCCCCCGGGAGAGAGTTACAATGAGCAGTTCTTC. The rearrangement joins TRBV27 to TRBJ2-1; tentative D call: TRBD2 (6 bases). V was shortened by 5 bases and J by 4 bases, with 15 bases between the two germline ends. CDR1 is MNHEY, CDR2 SMNVEV, per germline (reference sequence). CDR3 length: 15 amino acids.